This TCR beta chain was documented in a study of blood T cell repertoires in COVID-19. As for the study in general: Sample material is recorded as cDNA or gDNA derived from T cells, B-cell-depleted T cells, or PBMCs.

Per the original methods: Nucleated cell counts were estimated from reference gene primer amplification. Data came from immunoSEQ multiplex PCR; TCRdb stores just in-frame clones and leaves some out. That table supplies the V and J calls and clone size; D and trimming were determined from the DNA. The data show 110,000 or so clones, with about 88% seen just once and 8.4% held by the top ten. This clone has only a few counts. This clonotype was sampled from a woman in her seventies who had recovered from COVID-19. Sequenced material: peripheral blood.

DNA for the CDR3: TGTGCCAGCAGTTACTCCGGACTAGCGGGAGGGTGGTACGAGCAGTACTTC. Translation: CASSYSGLAGGWYEQYF. V is TRBV6-2 or TRBV6-3 and J is TRBJ2-7, with 15 bases fitting TRBD2. V shed 0 bases, J shed 4 bases, and the junction held 4 bases outside the gene matches. The CDR3 has 17 amino acids. Per the germline V gene, CDR1 is MNHEY and CDR2 is SVGEGT.